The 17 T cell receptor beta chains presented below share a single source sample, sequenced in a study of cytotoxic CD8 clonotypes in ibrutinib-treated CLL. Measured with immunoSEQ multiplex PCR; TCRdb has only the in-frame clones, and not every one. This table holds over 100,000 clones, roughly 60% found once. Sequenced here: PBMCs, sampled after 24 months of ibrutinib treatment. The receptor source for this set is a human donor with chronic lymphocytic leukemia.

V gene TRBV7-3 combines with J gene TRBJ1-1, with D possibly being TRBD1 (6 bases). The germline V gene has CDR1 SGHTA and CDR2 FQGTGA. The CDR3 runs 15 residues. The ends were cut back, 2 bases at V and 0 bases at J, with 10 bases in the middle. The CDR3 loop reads CASSLLAGVNTEAFF. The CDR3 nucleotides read TGTGCCAGCAGCTTACTCGCAGGGGTGAACACTGAAGCTTTCTTT.

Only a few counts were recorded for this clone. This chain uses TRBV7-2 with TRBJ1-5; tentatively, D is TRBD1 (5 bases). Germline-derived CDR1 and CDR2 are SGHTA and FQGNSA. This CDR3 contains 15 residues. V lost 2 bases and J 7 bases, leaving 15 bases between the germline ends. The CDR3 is CASSLRGVSGQPQHF. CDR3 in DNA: TGTGCCAGCAGCTTACGGGGGGTCTCGGGCCAGCCCCAGCATTTT.

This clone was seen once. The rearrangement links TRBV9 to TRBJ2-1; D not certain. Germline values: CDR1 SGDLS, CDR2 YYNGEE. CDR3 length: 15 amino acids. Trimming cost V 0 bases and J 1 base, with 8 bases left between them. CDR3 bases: TGTGCCAGCAGCGTAGACGGTTGGTCCTACAATGAGCAGTTCTTC. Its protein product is CASSVDGWSYNEQFF.

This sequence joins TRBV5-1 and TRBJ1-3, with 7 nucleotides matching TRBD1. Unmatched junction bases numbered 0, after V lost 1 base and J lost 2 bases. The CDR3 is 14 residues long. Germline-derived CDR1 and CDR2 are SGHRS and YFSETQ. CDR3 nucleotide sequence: TGCGCCAGCAGCTTGACAGGGGCTGGAAACACCATATATTTT. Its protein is CASSLTGAGNTIYF.

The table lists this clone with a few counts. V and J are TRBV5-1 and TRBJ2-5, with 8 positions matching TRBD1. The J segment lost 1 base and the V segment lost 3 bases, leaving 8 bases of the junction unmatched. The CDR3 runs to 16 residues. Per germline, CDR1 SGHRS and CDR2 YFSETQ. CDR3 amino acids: CASSSKRQGIQETQYF. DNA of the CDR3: TGCGCCAGCAGCTCAAAGCGACAGGGGATCCAAGAGACCCAGTACTTC.

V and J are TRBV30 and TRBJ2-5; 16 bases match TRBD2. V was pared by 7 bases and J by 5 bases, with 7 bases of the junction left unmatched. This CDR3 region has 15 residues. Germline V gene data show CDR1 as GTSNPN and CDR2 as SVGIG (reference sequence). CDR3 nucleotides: TGTGCCTTGGGACTAGCGGGGGGGCCCGGGGAGACCCAGTACTTC. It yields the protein CALGLAGGPGETQYF.

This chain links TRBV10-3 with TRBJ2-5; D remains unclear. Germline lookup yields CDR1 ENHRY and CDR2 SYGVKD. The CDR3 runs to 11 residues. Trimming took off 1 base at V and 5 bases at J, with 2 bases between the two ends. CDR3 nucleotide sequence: TGTGCCATCAGTGAGTACGAGACCCAGTACTTC. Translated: CAISEYETQYF.

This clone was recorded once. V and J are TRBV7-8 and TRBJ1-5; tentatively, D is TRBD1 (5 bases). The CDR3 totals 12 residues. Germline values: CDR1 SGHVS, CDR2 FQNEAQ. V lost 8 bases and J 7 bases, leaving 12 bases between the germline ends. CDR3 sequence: CASGGLAQPQHF. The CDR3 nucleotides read TGTGCCAGCGGGGGTCTAGCACAGCCCCAGCATTTT.

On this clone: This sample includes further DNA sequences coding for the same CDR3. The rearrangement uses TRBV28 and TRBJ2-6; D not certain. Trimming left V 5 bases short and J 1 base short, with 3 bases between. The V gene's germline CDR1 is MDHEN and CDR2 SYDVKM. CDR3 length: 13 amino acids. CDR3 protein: CASSPSGANVLTF. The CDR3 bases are TGTGCCAGCAGTCCATCTGGGGCCAACGTCCTGACTTTC.

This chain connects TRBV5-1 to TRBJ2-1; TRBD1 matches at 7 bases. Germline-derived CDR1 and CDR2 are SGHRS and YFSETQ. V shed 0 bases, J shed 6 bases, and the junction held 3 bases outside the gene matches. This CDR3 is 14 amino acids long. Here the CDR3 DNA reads TGCGCCAGCAGCTTGGAGGGGGCGCCCAATGAGCAGTTCTTC. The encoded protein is CASSLEGAPNEQFF.

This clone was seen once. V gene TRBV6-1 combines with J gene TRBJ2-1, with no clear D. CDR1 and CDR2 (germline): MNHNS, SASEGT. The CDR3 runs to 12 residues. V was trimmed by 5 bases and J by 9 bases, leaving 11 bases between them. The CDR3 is CASSLRDLEQFF. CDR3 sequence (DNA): TGTGCCAGCAGTTTAAGAGACCTTGAGCAGTTCTTC.

The CDR3 region has the DNA TGTGCCAGCAGCCCTAGGACCGTCGCTGGTTCGGGACCCCTCCACTTT. It is translated as CASSPRTVAGSGPLHF. The chain couples TRBV9 to TRBJ1-6, with D unresolved. There are 16 residues in the CDR3. Trimming cost V 4 bases and J 12 bases, with 23 bases left between them. Per the germline V gene, CDR1 is SGDLS and CDR2 is YYNGEE.

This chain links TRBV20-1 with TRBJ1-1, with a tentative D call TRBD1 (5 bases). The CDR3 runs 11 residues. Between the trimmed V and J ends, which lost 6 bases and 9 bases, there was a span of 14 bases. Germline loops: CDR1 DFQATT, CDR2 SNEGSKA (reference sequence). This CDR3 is CSAYRQEQAFF. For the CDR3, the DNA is TGCAGTGCGTACAGGCAGGAGCAAGCTTTCTTT.

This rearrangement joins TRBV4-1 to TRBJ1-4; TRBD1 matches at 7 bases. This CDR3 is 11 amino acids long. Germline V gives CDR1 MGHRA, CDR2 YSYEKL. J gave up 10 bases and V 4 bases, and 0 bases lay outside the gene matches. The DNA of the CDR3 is TGCGCCAGCAGCCGACAGGGAAAACTGTTTTTT. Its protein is CASSRQGKLFF.

DNA for the CDR3: TGCAGCGTTGCGTCAGCCTCTGGAAACACCATATATTTT. Translating it yields CSVASASGNTIYF. The V gene is TRBV29-1, the J gene TRBJ1-3; D is unclear. The CDR3 has 13 amino acids. Per germline, CDR1 SQVTM and CDR2 ANQGSEA. Trimming took off 4 bases at V and 0 bases at J, with 7 bases between the two ends.

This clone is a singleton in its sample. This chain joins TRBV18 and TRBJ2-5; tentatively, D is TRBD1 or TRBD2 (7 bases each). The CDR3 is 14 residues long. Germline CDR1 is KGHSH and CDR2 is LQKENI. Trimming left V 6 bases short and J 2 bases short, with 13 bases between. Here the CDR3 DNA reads TGTGCCAGCTCTCTGCAGGGGGGGCAAGAGACCCAGTACTTC. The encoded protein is CASSLQGGQETQYF.

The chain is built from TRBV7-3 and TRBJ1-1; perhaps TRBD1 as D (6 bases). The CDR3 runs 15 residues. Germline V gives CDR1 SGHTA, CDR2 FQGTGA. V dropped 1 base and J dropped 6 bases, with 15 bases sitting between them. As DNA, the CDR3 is TGTGCCAGCAGCTTAATTCTACAGGGTAATGCTGAAGCTTTCTTT. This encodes CASSLILQGNAEAFF.